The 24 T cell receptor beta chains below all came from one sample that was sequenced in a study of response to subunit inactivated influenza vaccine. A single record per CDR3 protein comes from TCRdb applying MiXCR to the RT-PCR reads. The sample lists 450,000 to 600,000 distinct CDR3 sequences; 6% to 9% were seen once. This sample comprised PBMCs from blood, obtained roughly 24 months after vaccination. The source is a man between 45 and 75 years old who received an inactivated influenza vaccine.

The DNA for the CDR3 is TGCAGCGTTGAGATTGGGAACAGGGAGACTAGCGGGAGTCCCCAAGAGACCCAGTACTTC. This encodes CSVEIGNRETSGSPQETQYF. This rearrangement joins TRBV29-1 to TRBJ2-5; TRBD2 agrees at 12 bases. V lost 3 bases, J lost 1 base, and 18 bases stayed unmatched. The CDR3 is made up of 20 amino acids. The germline gives CDR1 SQVTM, CDR2 ANQGSEA.

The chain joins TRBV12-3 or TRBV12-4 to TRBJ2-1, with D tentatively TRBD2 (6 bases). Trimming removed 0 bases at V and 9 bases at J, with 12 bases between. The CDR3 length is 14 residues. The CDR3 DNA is TGTGCCAGCAGTTTAGCGGGGGGTCGGGGTGAGCAGTTCTTC. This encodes CASSLAGGRGEQFF.

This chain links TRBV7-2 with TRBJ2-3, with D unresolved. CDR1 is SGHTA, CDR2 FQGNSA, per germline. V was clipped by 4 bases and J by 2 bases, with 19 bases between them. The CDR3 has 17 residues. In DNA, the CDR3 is TGTGCCAGCAGCTCAGTGCCCCGATCCGTCTACACAGATACGCAGTATTTT. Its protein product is CASSSVPRSVYTDTQYF.

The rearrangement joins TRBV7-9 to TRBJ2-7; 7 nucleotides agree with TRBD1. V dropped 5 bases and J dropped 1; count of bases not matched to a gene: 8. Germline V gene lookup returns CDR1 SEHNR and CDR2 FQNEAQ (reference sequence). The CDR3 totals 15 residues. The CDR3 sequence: CASSHTGEPSYEQYF. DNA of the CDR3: TGTGCCAGCAGCCACACAGGGGAGCCTTCCTACGAGCAGTACTTC.

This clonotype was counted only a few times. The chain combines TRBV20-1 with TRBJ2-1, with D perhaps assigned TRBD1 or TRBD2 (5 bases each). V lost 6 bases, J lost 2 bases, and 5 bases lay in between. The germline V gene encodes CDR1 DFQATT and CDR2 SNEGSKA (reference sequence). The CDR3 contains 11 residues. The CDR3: CSAGPYNEQFF. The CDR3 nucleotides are TGCAGTGCGGGACCCTACAATGAGCAGTTCTTC.

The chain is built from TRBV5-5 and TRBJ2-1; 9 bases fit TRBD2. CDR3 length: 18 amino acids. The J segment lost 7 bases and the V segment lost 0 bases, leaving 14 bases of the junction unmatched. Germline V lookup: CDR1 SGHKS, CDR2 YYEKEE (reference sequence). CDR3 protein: CASSLVWLAGTSSNEQFF. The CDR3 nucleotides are TGTGCCAGCAGCTTGGTTTGGCTAGCGGGAACATCCTCTAATGAGCAGTTCTTC.

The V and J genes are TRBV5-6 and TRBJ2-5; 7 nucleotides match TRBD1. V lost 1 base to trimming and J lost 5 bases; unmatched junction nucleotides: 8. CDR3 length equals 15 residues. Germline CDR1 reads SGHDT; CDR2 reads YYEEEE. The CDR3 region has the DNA TGTGCCAGCAGCTTGTTGTCAGGGGGAGTTGAGACCCAGTACTTC. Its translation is CASSLLSGGVETQYF.

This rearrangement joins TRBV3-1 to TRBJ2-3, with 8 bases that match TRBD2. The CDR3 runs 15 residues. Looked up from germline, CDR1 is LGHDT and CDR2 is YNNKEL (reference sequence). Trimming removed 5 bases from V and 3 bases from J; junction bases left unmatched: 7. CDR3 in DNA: TGTGCCAGCAGCAAAAAGGGCGGGAGGACAGATACGCAGTATTTT. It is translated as CASSKKGGRTDTQYF.

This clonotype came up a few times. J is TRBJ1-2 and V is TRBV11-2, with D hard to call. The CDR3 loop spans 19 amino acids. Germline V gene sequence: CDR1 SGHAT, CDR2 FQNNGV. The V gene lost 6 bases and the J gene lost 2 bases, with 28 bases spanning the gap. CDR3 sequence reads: CASSKNPPGVPPLNYGYTF. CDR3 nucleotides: TGTGCCAGCAGTAAAAACCCTCCGGGAGTTCCTCCCTTAAACTATGGCTACACCTTC.

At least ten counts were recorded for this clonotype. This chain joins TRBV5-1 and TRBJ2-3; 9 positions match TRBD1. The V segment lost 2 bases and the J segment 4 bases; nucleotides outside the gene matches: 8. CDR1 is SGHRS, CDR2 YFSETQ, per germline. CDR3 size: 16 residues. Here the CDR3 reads CASSFHGQGSADTQYF. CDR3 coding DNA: TGCGCCAGCAGCTTCCACGGACAGGGGTCCGCAGATACGCAGTATTTT.

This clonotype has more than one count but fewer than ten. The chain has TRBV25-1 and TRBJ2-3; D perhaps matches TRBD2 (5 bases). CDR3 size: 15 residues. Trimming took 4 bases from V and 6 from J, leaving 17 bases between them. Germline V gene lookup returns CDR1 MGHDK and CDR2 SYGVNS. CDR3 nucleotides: TGTGCCAGCAGTGGGGGTGGACTCCTAGGGGATACGCAGTATTTT. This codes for CASSGGGLLGDTQYF.

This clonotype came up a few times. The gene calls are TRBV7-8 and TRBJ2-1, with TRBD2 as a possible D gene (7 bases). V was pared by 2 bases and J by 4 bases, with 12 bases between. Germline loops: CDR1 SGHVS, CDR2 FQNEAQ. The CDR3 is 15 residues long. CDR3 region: CASSLRGGAYNEQFF. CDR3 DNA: TGTGCCAGCAGCTTACGTGGGGGGGCGTACAATGAGCAGTTCTTC.

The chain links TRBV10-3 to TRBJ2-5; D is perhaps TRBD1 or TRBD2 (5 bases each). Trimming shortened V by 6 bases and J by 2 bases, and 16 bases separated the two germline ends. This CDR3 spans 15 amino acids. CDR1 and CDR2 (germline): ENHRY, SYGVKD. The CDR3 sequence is CAISEPGTTQETQYF. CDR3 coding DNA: TGTGCCATCAGCGAACCCGGGACCACTCAAGAGACCCAGTACTTC.

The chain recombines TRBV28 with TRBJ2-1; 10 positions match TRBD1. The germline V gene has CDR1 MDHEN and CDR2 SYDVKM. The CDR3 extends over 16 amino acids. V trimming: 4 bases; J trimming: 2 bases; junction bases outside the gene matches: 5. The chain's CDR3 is CASSSAGQGAYNEQFF. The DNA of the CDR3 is TGTGCCAGCAGTTCGGCTGGACAGGGGGCCTACAATGAGCAGTTCTTC.

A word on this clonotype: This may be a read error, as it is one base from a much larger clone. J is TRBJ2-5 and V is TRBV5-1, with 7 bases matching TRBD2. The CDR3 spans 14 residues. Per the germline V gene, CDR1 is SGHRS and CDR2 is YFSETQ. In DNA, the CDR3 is TGCGCCAGCAGCCAGGGAGGGAGCGGAGAGACCCACTACTTC. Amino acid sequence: CASSQGGSGETHYF.

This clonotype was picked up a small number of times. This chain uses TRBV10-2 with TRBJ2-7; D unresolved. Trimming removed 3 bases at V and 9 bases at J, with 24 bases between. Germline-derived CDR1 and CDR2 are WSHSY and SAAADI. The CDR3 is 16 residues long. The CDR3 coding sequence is TGCGCCAGCAGTGACTCCGGACGAGAAGTTACGAGTGGGCAGTACTTC. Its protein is CASSDSGREVTSGQYF.

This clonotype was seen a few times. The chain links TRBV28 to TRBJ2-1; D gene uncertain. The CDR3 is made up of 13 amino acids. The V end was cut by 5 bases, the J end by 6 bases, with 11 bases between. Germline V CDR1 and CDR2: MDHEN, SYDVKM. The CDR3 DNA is TGTGCCAGCAGTCAGCCCGGCGGCAATGAGCAGTTCTTC. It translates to CASSQPGGNEQFF.

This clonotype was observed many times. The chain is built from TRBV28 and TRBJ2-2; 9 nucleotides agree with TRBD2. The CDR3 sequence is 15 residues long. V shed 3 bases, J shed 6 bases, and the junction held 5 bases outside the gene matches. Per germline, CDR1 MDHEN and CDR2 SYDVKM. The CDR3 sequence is CASSFSGTSPGELFF. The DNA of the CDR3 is TGTGCCAGCAGTTTCTCCGGGACTAGCCCCGGGGAGCTGTTTTTT.

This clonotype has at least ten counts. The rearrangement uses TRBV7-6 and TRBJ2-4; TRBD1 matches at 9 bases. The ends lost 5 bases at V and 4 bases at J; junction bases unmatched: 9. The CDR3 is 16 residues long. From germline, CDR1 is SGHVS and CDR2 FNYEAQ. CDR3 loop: CASSPGTGYAKNIQYF. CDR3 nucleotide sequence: TGTGCCAGCAGCCCCGGGACAGGGTACGCTAAAAACATTCAGTACTTC.

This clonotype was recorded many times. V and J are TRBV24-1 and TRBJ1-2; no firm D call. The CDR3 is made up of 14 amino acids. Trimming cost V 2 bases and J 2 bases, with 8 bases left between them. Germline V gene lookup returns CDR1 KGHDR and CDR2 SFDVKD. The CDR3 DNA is TGTGCCACCAGTGATTGGACGGGAAACTATGGCTACACCTTC. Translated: CATSDWTGNYGYTF.

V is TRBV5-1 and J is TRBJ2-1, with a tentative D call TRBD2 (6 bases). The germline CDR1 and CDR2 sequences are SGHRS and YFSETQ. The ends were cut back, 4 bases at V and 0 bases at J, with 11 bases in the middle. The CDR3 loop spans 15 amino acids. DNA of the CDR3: TGCGCCAGCAGCAGTCTAGCGCCCTCCTACAATGAGCAGTTCTTC. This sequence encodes CASSSLAPSYNEQFF.

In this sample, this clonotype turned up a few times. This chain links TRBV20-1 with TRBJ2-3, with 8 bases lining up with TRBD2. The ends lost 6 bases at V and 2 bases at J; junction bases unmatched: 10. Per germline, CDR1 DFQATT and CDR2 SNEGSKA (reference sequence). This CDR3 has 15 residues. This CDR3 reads CSASQVAGYTDTQYF. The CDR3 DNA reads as TGCAGTGCATCCCAGGTAGCGGGGTACACAGATACGCAGTATTTT.

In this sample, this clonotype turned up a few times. The CDR3 DNA follows: TGTGCCACCAGTGATACCGGGACTAGCGGGAGGTTGGACAATGAGCAGTTCTTC. Translation gives CATSDTGTSGRLDNEQFF. The V and J genes are TRBV24-1 and TRBJ2-1, with 15 bases lining up with TRBD2. The germline V gene has CDR1 KGHDR and CDR2 SFDVKD. The CDR3 sequence is 18 residues long. V was clipped by 3 bases and J by 5 bases; unmatched bases: 7.

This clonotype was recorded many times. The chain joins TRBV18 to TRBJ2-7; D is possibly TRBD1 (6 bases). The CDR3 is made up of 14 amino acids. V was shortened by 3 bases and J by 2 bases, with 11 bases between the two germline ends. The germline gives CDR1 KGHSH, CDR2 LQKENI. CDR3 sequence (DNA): TGTGCCAGCTCACCCGGGACACCGACCTACGAGCAGTACTTC. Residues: CASSPGTPTYEQYF.